This TCR beta chain was sequenced in a study of CD8+ T cells in alopecia areata. Study-wide background: Oral tofacitinib (5 to 10 mg twice daily) was administered to treated patients. After 6 to 18 months of tofacitinib, follow-up continued 6 months off drug. Broader study findings: More clonal than normal scalp was lesional scalp, particularly alopecia totalis/universalis.

As regards this clone: As yet, its antigen is unknown.

V lost 10 bases and J lost 0, with 12 bases in between. The germline gives CDR1 LNHDA, CDR2 SQIVND (reference sequence). This CDR3 has 13 amino acids. Isolated RNA was reverse transcribed into cDNA used as the sequencing template. The repertoire was sequenced with immunoSEQ multiplex PCR; TCRdb's copy has only in-frame clones and lacks some. The table includes about 56,000 clones, 90% to 97% detected once. This sequence was found in a human donor with alopecia areata. The rearrangement links TRBV19 to TRBJ1-1, with D possibly being TRBD1 (5 bases). The source was CD8+ T cells sorted from blood, collected at week 0. CDR3 amino acids: CATARGVNTEAFF. The CDR3 DNA is TGTGCCACCGCCCGAGGGGTGAACACTGAAGCTTTCTTT.